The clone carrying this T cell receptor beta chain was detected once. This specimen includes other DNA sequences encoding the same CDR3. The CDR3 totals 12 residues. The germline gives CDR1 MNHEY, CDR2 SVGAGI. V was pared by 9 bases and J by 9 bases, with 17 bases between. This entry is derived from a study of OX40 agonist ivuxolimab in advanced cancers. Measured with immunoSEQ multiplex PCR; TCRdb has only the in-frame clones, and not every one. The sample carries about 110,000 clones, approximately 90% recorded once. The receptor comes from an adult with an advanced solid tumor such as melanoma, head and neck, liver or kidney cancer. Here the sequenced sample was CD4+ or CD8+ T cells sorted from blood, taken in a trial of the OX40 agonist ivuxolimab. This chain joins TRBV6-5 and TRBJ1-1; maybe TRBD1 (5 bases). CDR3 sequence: CASRSGAEKAFF. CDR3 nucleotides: TGTGCCAGTAGAAGCGGGGCTGAAAAAGCTTTCTTT.